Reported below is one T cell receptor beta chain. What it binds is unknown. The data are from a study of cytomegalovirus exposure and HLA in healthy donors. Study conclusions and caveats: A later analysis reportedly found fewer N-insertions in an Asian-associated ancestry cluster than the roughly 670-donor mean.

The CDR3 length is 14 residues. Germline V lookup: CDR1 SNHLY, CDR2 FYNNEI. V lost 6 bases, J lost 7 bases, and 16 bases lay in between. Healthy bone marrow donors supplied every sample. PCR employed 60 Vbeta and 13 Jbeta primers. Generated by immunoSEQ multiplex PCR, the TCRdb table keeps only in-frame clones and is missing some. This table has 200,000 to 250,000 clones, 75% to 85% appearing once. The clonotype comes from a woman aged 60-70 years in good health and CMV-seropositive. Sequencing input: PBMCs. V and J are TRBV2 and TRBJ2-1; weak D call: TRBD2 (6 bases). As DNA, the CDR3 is TGTGCCAGCAGGGGGGGATTGGGTCCTAATGAGCAGTTCTTC. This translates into CASRGGLGPNEQFF.